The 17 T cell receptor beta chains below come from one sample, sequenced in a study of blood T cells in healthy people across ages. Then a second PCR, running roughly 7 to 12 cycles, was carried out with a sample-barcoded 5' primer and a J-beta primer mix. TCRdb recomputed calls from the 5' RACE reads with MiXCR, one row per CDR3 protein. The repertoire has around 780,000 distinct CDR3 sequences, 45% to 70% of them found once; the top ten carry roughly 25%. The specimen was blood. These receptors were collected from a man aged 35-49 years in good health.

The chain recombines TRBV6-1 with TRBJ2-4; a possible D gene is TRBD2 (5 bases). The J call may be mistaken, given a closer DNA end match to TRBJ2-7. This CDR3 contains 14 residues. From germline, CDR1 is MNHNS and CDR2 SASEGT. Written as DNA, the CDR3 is TGTGCCAGCGACCAGACGGGGTCGGGTTACGAGCAGTACTTC. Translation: CASDQTGSGYEQYF.

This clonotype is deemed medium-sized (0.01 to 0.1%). This CDR3 is CASSWTRDRDSPLHF. Written as DNA, the CDR3 is TGTGCCAGCAGCTGGACGAGGGACAGGGATTCACCCCTCCACTTT. The rearrangement links TRBV5-5 to TRBJ1-6, with 9 bases lining up with TRBD1. This CDR3 region has 15 residues. V was clipped by 3 bases and J by 8 bases; unmatched bases: 6. Germline assignment: CDR1 SGHKS and CDR2 YYEKEE (reference sequence).

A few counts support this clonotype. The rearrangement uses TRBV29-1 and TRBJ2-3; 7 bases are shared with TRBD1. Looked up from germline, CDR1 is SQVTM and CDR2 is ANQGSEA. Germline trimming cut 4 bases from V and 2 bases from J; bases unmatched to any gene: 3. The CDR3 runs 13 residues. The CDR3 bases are TGCAGCGTTGGGGGACAGCACACAGATACGCAGTATTTT. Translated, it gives CSVGGQHTDTQYF.

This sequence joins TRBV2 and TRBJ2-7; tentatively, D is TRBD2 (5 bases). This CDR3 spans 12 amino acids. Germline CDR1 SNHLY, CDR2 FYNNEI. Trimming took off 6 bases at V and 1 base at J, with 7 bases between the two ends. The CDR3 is CASRDLSYEQYF. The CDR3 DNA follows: TGTGCCAGCAGGGACTTATCCTACGAGCAGTACTTC.

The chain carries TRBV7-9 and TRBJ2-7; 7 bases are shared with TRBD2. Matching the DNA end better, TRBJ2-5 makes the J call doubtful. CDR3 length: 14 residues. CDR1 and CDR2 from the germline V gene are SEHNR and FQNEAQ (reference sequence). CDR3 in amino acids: CASVVGGWQETQYF. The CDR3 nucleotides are TGTGCCAGCGTCGTCGGGGGGTGGCAAGAGACCCAGTACTTC.

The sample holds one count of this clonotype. In DNA, the CDR3 is TGTGCCAGCAGTTTATACGGGGGTGAAAGGGCCAACTATGGCTACACCTTC. It codes for CASSLYGGERANYGYTF. This sequence joins TRBV27 and TRBJ1-2, with D perhaps matching TRBD1 (5 bases). This CDR3 has 17 amino acids. Looked up from germline, CDR1 is MNHEY and CDR2 is SMNVEV (reference sequence). V lost 1 base and J 2 bases, leaving 17 bases between the germline ends.

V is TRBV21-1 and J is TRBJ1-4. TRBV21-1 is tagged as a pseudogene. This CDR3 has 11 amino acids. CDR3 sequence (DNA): TGTGCCAGCAGCGAGGATGAAAAACTGTTTTTT. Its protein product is CASSEDEKLFF.

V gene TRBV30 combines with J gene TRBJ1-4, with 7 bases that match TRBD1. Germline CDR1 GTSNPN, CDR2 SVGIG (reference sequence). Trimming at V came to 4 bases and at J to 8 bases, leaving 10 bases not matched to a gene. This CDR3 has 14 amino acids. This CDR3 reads CAWNIAGGQEKLFF. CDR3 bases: TGTGCCTGGAATATTGCAGGGGGACAGGAAAAACTGTTTTTT.

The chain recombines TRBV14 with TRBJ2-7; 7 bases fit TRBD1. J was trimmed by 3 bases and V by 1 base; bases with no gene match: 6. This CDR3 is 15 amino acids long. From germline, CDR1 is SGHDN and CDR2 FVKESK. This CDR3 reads CASSQVGGAVYEQYF. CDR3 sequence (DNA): TGTGCCAGCAGCCAAGTAGGGGGCGCCGTCTACGAGCAGTACTTC.

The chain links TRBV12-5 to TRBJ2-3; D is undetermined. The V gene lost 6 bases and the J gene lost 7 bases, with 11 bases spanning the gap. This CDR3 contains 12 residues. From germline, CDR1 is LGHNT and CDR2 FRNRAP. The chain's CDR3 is CASGRFLNTQYF. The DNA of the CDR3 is TGTGCTAGTGGCCGCTTTTTGAATACGCAGTATTTT.

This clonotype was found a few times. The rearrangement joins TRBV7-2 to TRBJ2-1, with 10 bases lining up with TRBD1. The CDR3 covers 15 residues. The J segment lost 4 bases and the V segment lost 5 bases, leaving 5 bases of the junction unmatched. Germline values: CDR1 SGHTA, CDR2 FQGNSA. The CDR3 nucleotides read TGTGCCAGCAGCCCAAGGACAGGGGGATACAATGAGCAGTTCTTC. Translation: CASSPRTGGYNEQFF.

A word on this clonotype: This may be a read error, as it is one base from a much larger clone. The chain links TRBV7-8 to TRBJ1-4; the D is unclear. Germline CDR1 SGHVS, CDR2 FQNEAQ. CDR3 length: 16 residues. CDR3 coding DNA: TGTACCAGCAGCTCCTGGACGGCGGACTATAATGAAAAACTGTTTTTT. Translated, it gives CTSSSWTADYNEKLFF. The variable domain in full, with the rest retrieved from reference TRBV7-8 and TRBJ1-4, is GAGVSQSPRYKVAKRGQDVALRCDPISGHVSLFWYQQALGQGPEFLTYFQNEAQLDKSGLPSDRFFAERPEGSVSTLKIQRTQQEDSAVYLCTSSSWTADYNEKLFFGSGTQLSVL.

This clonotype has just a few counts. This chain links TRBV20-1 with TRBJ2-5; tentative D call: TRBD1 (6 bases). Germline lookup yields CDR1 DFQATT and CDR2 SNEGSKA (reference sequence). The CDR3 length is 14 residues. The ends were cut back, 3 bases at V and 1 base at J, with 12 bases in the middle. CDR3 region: CSASRRGFQETQYF. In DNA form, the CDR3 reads TGCAGTGCTAGTCGCAGGGGATTCCAAGAGACCCAGTACTTC.

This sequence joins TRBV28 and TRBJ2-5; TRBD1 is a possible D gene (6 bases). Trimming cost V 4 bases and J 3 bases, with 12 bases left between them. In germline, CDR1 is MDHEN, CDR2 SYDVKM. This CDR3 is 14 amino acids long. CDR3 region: CASSYGTKKETQYF. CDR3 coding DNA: TGTGCCAGCAGTTACGGGACAAAAAAAGAGACCCAGTACTTC.

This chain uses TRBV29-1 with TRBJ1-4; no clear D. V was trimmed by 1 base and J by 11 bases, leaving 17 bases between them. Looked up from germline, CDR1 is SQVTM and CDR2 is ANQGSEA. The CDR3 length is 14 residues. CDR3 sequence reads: CSVEGRDPSGKLFF. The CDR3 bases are TGCAGCGTTGAAGGGCGGGATCCCTCTGGGAAACTGTTTTTT.

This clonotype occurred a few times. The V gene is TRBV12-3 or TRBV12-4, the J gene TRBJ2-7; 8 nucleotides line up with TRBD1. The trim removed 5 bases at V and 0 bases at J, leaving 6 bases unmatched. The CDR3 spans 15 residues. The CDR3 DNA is TGTGCCAGCAGTCGAGACAGGGGCCCCTCCTACGAGCAGTACTTC. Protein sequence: CASSRDRGPSYEQYF.

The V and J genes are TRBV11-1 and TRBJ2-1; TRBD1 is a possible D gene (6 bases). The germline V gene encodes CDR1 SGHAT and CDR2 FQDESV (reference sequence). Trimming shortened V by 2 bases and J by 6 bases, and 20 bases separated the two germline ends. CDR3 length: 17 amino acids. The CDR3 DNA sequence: TGTGCCAGCAGCTTATGGGCGTCGCAGGGGCCGTCCAATGAGCAGTTCTTC. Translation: CASSLWASQGPSNEQFF.